This T cell receptor (beta chain) was documented in a study of T-cell memory formation after mild COVID-19. Trimming shortened V by 5 bases and J by 6 bases, and 7 bases separated the two germline ends. This CDR3 region has 11 residues. Germline loops: CDR1 KGHSH, CDR2 LQKENI. A single record per CDR3 protein comes from TCRdb applying MiXCR to the 5' RACE reads. Of a few hundred thousand distinct CDR3 sequences listed, 25% to 30% are singletons. Study-wide points: CD4+ clones that contracted lay mainly in CM and EM; CD8+ ones lay in EMRA. Day 15 to 85 contractors were CD4/CD8 balanced; later expanders leaned CD4+.

This clonotype was recorded a few times. What it binds is not known. The sequencing sample was made of PBMCs or a T cell subset sorted from them (not recorded which). The chain links TRBV18 to TRBJ2-5, with D tentatively TRBD2 (5 bases). The sequence derives from an adult woman who had mild COVID-19 (a few samples of this study predate the infection). Cell type and time point are not known. This CDR3 is CASSGEKTQYF. The CDR3, as DNA: TGTGCCAGCTCAGGGGAGAAGACCCAGTACTTC.